The 24 T cell receptor beta chains listed next were all sequenced from one sample in a study of PD-L1 blockade in urothelial cancer. The time point denotes: pretreatment peripheral blood. TCRdb's table, derived via immunoSEQ multiplex PCR, lists solely in-frame clones and lacks some. Of tens of thousands of clones listed, roughly four fifths were seen once; the top ten hold roughly 7%. The specimen comprised PBMCs, sampled around atezolizumab (anti-PD-L1) treatment. These receptors all come from a man in his 60s with urothelial cancer.

This clone has only a few counts. The gene calls are TRBV10-3 and TRBJ1-5; D is unresolved. Trimming left V 0 bases short and J 6 bases short, with 12 bases between. The V gene's germline CDR1 is ENHRY and CDR2 SYGVKD. CDR3 size: 15 residues. CDR3 in amino acids: CAISESAGPGQPQHF. The CDR3 DNA sequence: TGTGCCATCAGTGAGTCAGCGGGCCCTGGTCAGCCCCAGCATTTT.

This chain links TRBV10-3 with TRBJ2-4; TRBD1 might be the D (6 bases). The V end lost 3 bases, the J end lost 3 bases, and 12 bases lay between the germline ends. The CDR3 is 15 residues long. Germline V lookup: CDR1 ENHRY, CDR2 SYGVKD. CDR3 bases: TGTGCCATCAGTGATCAGGGGCTCGGCAAAAACATTCAGTACTTC. Its translation is CAISDQGLGKNIQYF.

V is TRBV2 and J is TRBJ2-5; a possible D gene is TRBD2 (6 bases). The CDR3 sequence is 13 residues long. V was cut by 4 bases and J by 4 bases, with 10 bases left in between. Germline values: CDR1 SNHLY, CDR2 FYNNEI. CDR3 sequence: CASSVRERETQYF. The CDR3 DNA follows: TGTGCCAGCAGTGTCCGGGAGAGAGAGACCCAGTACTTC. Full variable domain (rest looked up from reference TRBV2 and TRBJ2-5): EPEVTQTPSHQVTQMGQEVILRCVPISNHLYFYWYRQILGQKVEFLVSFYNNEISEKSEIFDDQFSVERPDGSNFTLKIRSTKLEDSAMYFCASSVRERETQYFGPGTRLLVL.

The V call is TRBV6-1, the J call TRBJ2-5; the D gene is possibly TRBD1 (5 bases). V was shortened by 0 bases and J by 1 base, with 18 bases between the two germline ends. Looked up from germline, CDR1 is MNHNS and CDR2 is SASEGT. CDR3 size: 18 residues. The CDR3 region is CASSEALWGQTVQETQYF. CDR3 in DNA: TGTGCCAGCAGTGAAGCGCTCTGGGGTCAGACAGTCCAAGAGACCCAGTACTTC.

The chain has TRBV2 and TRBJ2-3, with 12 bases lining up with TRBD2. V trimming: 3 bases; J trimming: 5 bases; junction bases outside the gene matches: 9. Germline CDR1 and CDR2: SNHLY and FYNNEI. This CDR3 comprises 17 residues. CDR3 sequence reads: CASSDALAGGPGDTQYF. The CDR3 region has the DNA TGTGCCAGCAGTGACGCACTAGCGGGGGGACCGGGAGATACGCAGTATTTT.

The chain couples TRBV5-1 to TRBJ1-1; no definite D call. CDR1 and CDR2 from the germline V gene are SGHRS and YFSETQ. The V end lost 2 bases, the J end lost 4 bases, and 18 bases lay between the germline ends. The CDR3 spans 16 residues. The chain's CDR3 is CASSFILGLESTEAFF. As DNA, the CDR3 is TGCGCCAGCAGCTTCATTCTCGGTCTAGAGAGCACTGAAGCTTTCTTT. The variable domain in full, with the rest retrieved from reference TRBV5-1 and TRBJ1-1, is KAGVTQTPRYLIKTRGQQVTLSCSPISGHRSVSWYQQTPGQGLQFLFEYFSETQRNKGNFPGRFSGRQFSNSRSEMNVSTLELGDSALYLCASSFILGLESTEAFFGQGTRLTVV.

The V and J genes are TRBV7-2 and TRBJ1-1; D unresolved. This CDR3 spans 13 amino acids. Germline loops: CDR1 SGHTA, CDR2 FQGNSA. V lost 4 bases and J lost 0, with 6 bases in between. CDR3 in DNA: TGTGCCAGCAGCTCCGGGTTGAACACTGAAGCTTTCTTT. Its translation: CASSSGLNTEAFF.

The gene calls are TRBV6-5 and TRBJ1-1; TRBD1 aligns across 9 bases. This CDR3 is 15 amino acids long. V lost 1 base, J lost 1 base, and 1 base stayed unmatched. Germline V gene data show CDR1 as MNHEY and CDR2 as SVGAGI. The chain's CDR3 is CASSYLGQGNTEAFF. The CDR3 nucleotides read TGTGCCAGCAGTTACTTGGGACAGGGGAACACTGAAGCTTTCTTT.

The chain couples TRBV5-4 to TRBJ1-2; TRBD1 might be the D (6 bases). CDR1 is SGHNT, CDR2 YYREEE, per germline (reference sequence). CDR3 size: 16 residues. V was cut by 0 bases and J by 4 bases, with 16 bases left in between. The CDR3 DNA follows: TGTGCCAGCAGCTTGGGGGGGCCAGCTGACCCCTATGGCTACACCTTC. The encoded protein is CASSLGGPADPYGYTF.

There are a few counts of this clone. This chain links TRBV11-2 with TRBJ2-1; TRBD1 aligns across 9 bases. The CDR3 is 15 amino acids. Germline V CDR1 and CDR2: SGHAT, FQNNGV. The trim removed 5 bases at V and 6 bases at J, leaving 8 bases unmatched. CDR3 in DNA: TGTGCCAGCAGCCTCCATCGGACAGGGGTCAATGAGCAGTTCTTC. Translated: CASSLHRTGVNEQFF. Variable domain in full (rest from reference TRBV11-2 and TRBJ2-1): EAGVAQSPRYKIIEKRQSVAFWCNPISGHATLYWYQQILGQGPKLLIQFQNNGVVDDSQLPKDRFSAERLKGVDSTLKIQPAKLEDSAVYLCASSLHRTGVNEQFFGPGTRLTVL.

The genes are TRBV5-1 and TRBJ1-1; D not resolved. Germline CDR1 reads SGHRS; CDR2 reads YFSETQ. The CDR3 extends over 13 amino acids. V lost 0 bases to trimming and J lost 11 bases, with 14 bases between them. CDR3 residues: CASSLDTQAWAFF. The CDR3 DNA is TGCGCCAGCAGCTTGGACACCCAGGCCTGGGCTTTCTTT.

V usage is TRBV27 and J usage is TRBJ2-5, with 10 bases matching TRBD2. J was trimmed by 5 bases and V by 6 bases; bases with no gene match: 3. Germline V gives CDR1 MNHEY, CDR2 SMNVEV (reference sequence). This CDR3 comprises 13 residues. The CDR3 DNA is TGTGCCAGCAGCGATAGCGGGGGGGAGACCCAGTACTTC. Translated, it gives CASSDSGGETQYF.

This chain joins TRBV6-6 and TRBJ1-6; the D gene is possibly TRBD1 (6 bases). The ends were cut back, 4 bases at V and 0 bases at J, with 7 bases in the middle. The CDR3 spans 15 residues. The germline V gene encodes CDR1 MNHNY and CDR2 SVGAGI (reference sequence). The CDR3 bases are TGTGCCAGCAGTTTGGACAGCTCCTATAATTCACCCCTCCACTTT. The encoded protein is CASSLDSSYNSPLHF.

This clone appeared once. The chain recombines TRBV11-2 with TRBJ2-1; D may be TRBD1 (5 bases). The V gene's germline CDR1 is SGHAT and CDR2 FQNNGV. V lost 6 bases to trimming and J lost 2 bases, with 8 bases between them. This CDR3 contains 13 residues. CDR3 loop: CASRQDTYNEQFF. As DNA, the CDR3 is TGTGCCAGCAGACAGGACACCTACAATGAGCAGTTCTTC.

The chain employs TRBV30 and TRBJ2-3; D is perhaps TRBD2 (6 bases). The CDR3 has 13 residues. Trimming cost V 3 bases and J 3 bases, with 10 bases left between them. The germline CDR1 and CDR2 sequences are GTSNPN and SVGIG (reference sequence). CDR3 DNA: TGTGCCTGGAGCCTTGGGGGGACAGATACGCAGTATTTT. This translates into CAWSLGGTDTQYF.

The V and J genes are TRBV4-2 and TRBJ2-2, with D possibly matching TRBD2 (5 bases). The CDR3 loop spans 18 amino acids. The V gene's germline CDR1 is LGHNA and CDR2 YNFKEQ. The V end was cut by 0 bases, the J end by 3 bases, with 17 bases between. The CDR3 here is CASSQDLSLAPYTGELFF. The CDR3 bases are TGTGCCAGCAGCCAAGATTTAAGCCTAGCCCCTTACACCGGGGAGCTGTTTTTT.

The rearrangement links TRBV11-2 to TRBJ1-3, with D perhaps matching TRBD1 (5 bases). Germline-derived CDR1 and CDR2 are SGHAT and FQNNGV. This CDR3 region has 15 residues. V lost 5 bases, J lost 0 bases, and 11 bases lay in between. This CDR3 reads CASSPTGISGNTIYF. CDR3 DNA sequence: TGTGCCAGCAGCCCAACAGGAATCTCTGGAAACACCATATATTTT.

J is TRBJ2-5 and V is TRBV5-1, with a possible D match to TRBD2 (6 bases). CDR1 SGHRS and CDR2 YFSETQ come from the germline V gene. V shed 4 bases and J shed 5 bases, with 18 bases lying between them. This CDR3 spans 15 amino acids. CDR3 nucleotide sequence: TGCGCCAGCAGCCAGTTTTTGGCTAGCGCGGAGACCCAGTACTTC. Amino acid sequence: CASSQFLASAETQYF.

The rearrangement uses TRBV6-1 and TRBJ2-5; TRBD1 matches at 12 bases. The closer fit of TRBJ2-7 to the DNA end suggests the J call may be wrong. Germline CDR1 and CDR2: MNHNS and SASEGT. The CDR3 covers 16 residues. The CDR3 DNA sequence: TGTGCCAGCAGTGGACCCGGGGGACAGGGGGCGTACGAGCAGTACTTC. Encoded protein: CASSGPGGQGAYEQYF.

J is TRBJ2-7 and V is TRBV29-1; 12 bases map to TRBD1. J was trimmed by 4 bases and V by 6 bases; bases with no gene match: 10. The CDR3 is 15 residues long. Per germline, CDR1 SQVTM and CDR2 ANQGSEA. CDR3: CSVSTGTGGGYEQYF. The CDR3 DNA follows: TGCAGCGTCTCTACCGGGACAGGGGGCGGGTACGAGCAGTACTTC.

Details on this clone: This may be a read error, as it is one base from a much larger clone. The V gene is TRBV5-4, the J gene TRBJ2-7; weak D call: TRBD2 (5 bases). In germline, CDR1 is SGHNT, CDR2 YYREEE (reference sequence). The CDR3 consists of 13 residues. V shed 1 base and J shed 0 bases, with 5 bases lying between them. CDR3 amino acids: CASSLTSSYEQYF. The CDR3 nucleotides are TGTGCCAGCAGCTTGACTAGCTCCTACGAGCAGTACTTC.

This chain links TRBV4-1 with TRBJ1-1; TRBD1 matches at 7 bases. V was clipped by 0 bases and J by 4 bases; unmatched bases: 8. The CDR3 consists of 16 residues. CDR1 and CDR2 (germline): MGHRA, YSYEKL. CDR3 in DNA: TGCGCCAGCAGCCAAGATCCCGGGACAGTAATCACTGAAGCTTTCTTT. Its translation is CASSQDPGTVITEAFF.

The chain recombines TRBV6-5 with TRBJ1-1; 7 bases fit TRBD1. Trimming took 0 bases from V and 10 from J; bases not matched to a gene: 8. The germline CDR1 and CDR2 sequences are MNHEY and SVGAGI. The CDR3 sequence is 14 residues long. Here the CDR3 DNA reads TGTGCCAGCAGTTACTCGGACAGGTTGGGGCCAGCTTTCTTT. Amino acid sequence: CASSYSDRLGPAFF.

This clone was seen a few times. This chain joins TRBV7-9 and TRBJ1-6; no reliable D call. V was clipped by 1 base and J by 6 bases, with 16 bases between them. CDR1 is SEHNR and CDR2 is FQNEAQ in the germline V gene (reference sequence). The CDR3 totals 17 residues. CDR3 nucleotide sequence: TGTGCCAGCAGCTTAGAGGAGGTAGGGCAGATTAATTCACCCCTCCACTTT. Translating gives CASSLEEVGQINSPLHF.